This T cell receptor beta chain came from a study of post-analysis software for immune sequencing data. Overall study findings and caveats: Patients showed TRBV5-6, TRBV5-1 and TRBV20-1 among 4 or 5 TRBV segments more frequent than in controls.

This clonotype has a handful of counts. The antigen is not known. CDR1 is MGHRA and CDR2 is YSYEKL in the germline V gene. With 3 bases removed from V and 1 base from J, the gap between germline ends came to 24 bases. The CDR3 contains 19 residues. Incorporated into the TCR beta cDNA libraries were unique molecular identifiers, which served to reduce PCR and sequencing biases. TCRdb reprocessed the PCR reads via MiXCR and lists one record per CDR3 protein. The data show about 540,000 distinct CDR3 sequences, roughly 34% seen once. The source is a girl aged 2-17 years with multiple sclerosis. The sample comprised blood. The chain uses TRBV4-1 and TRBJ2-5, with a tentative D call TRBD2 (6 bases). The CDR3 is CASSHTRPGWGDPQETQYF. The CDR3 DNA reads TGCGCCAGCAGCCACACGAGACCGGGATGGGGGGACCCCCAAGAGACCCAGTACTTC.